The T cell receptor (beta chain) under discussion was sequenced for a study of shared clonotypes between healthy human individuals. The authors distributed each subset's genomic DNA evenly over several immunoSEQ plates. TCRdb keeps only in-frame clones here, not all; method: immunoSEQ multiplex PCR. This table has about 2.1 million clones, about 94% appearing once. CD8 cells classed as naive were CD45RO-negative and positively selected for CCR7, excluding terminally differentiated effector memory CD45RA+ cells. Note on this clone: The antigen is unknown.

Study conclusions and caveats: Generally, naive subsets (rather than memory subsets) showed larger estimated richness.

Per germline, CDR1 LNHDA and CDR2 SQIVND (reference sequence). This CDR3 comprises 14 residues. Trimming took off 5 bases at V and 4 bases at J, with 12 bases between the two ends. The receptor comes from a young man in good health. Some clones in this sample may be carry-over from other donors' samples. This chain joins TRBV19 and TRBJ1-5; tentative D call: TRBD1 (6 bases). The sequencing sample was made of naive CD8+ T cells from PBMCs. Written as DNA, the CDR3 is TGTGCCAGTAGTCGGACAGTACTTAATCAGCCCCAGCATTTT. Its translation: CASSRTVLNQPQHF.